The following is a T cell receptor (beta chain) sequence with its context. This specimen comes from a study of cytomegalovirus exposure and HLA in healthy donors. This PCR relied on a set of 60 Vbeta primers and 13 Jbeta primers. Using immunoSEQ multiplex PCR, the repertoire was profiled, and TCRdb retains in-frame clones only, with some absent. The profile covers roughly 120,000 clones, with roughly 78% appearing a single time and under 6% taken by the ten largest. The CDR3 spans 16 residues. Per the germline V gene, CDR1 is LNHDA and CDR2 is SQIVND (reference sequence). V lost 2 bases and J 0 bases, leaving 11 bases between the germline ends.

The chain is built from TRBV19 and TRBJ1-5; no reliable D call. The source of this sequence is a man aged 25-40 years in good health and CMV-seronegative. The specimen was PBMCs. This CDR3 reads CASSILIGVSNQPQHF. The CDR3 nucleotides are TGTGCCAGTAGTATATTGATCGGGGTTAGCAATCAGCCCCAGCATTTT.